Listed here are 20 T cell receptor beta chains from one sample, sequenced in a study of T cells in tuberculosis. Cells were sorted from thawed PBMC rested overnight and stained with GMM-loaded CD1B tetramer, viability dye and anti-CD3. CD1B tetramers were loaded with Rhodococcus equi-derived C32 glucose monomycolate. Here immunoSEQ multiplex PCR was the method, and the copy in TCRdb shows in-frame clones only, minus some. The data show more than 70,000 clones, with approximately 90% seen just once and 1.5% to 2% held by the top ten. What was sequenced was CD1b-GMM tetramer-negative cells sorted from PBMCs. All receptors come from an adult woman with latent tuberculosis.

This chain links TRBV13 with TRBJ1-5; D gene uncertain. This CDR3 has 14 residues. Trimming shortened V by 2 bases and J by 7 bases, and 12 bases separated the two germline ends. CDR1 and CDR2 from the germline V gene are PRHDT and FYEKMQ (reference sequence). The CDR3 loop is CASSLSGLAQPQHF. The CDR3 DNA sequence: TGTGCCAGCAGCTTAAGCGGATTAGCCCAGCCCCAGCATTTT.

The J gene is TRBJ1-1, the V gene TRBV2; D might be TRBD1 (5 bases). CDR1 is SNHLY, CDR2 FYNNEI, per germline. Trimming cost V 3 bases and J 1 base, with 18 bases left between them. The CDR3 consists of 17 residues. CDR3 DNA sequence: TGTGCCAGCAGTGACCAGGGTTGGGGGGGTGGGAACACTGAAGCTTTCTTT. This translates into CASSDQGWGGGNTEAFF.

The chain has TRBV7-2 and TRBJ1-3, with 8 positions matching TRBD1. Germline lookup yields CDR1 SGHTA and CDR2 FQGNSA. V lost 5 bases to trimming and J lost 2 bases; unmatched junction nucleotides: 11. The CDR3 spans 17 residues. CDR3 nucleotide sequence: TGTGCCAGCAGCCCTCCTCAGGGGGCTGGTGCTGGAAACACCATATATTTT. Its translation: CASSPPQGAGAGNTIYF.

V usage is TRBV27 and J usage is TRBJ2-5, with 10 nucleotides matching TRBD1. CDR1 is MNHEY and CDR2 is SMNVEV in the germline V gene (reference sequence). The CDR3 loop spans 16 amino acids. V shed 7 bases and J 1 base; nucleotides not matched to a gene: 9. Here the CDR3 DNA reads TGTGCCAGCATGAGCGACAGGGGGCTCCCCCAAGAGACCCAGTACTTC. This sequence encodes CASMSDRGLPQETQYF.

The V call is TRBV6-1, the J call TRBJ2-2; D possibly corresponds to TRBD1 (5 bases). The CDR3 is made up of 13 amino acids. Per the germline V gene, CDR1 is MNHNS and CDR2 is SASEGT. Trimming left V 6 bases short and J 8 bases short, with 13 bases between. This chain's CDR3 is CASRRRVIGELFF. CDR3 nucleotides: TGTGCCAGCAGACGCAGGGTGATTGGGGAGCTGTTTTTT.

This rearrangement joins TRBV28 to TRBJ1-5, with 9 bases fitting TRBD1. CDR1 and CDR2 (germline): MDHEN, SYDVKM. The CDR3 is made up of 15 amino acids. V shed 7 bases, J shed 7 bases, and the junction held 11 bases outside the gene matches. The CDR3 coding sequence is TGTGCCAGCACCTTGGGACAGGGATATCGACAGCCCCAGCATTTT. Encoded protein: CASTLGQGYRQPQHF.

This sequence joins TRBV28 and TRBJ2-7, with a weak D call TRBD1 (5 bases). The CDR3 totals 14 residues. Germline V CDR1 and CDR2: MDHEN, SYDVKM. V shed 1 base and J shed 3 bases, with 10 bases lying between them. DNA for the CDR3: TGTGCCAGCAGTTTATCAGGGAAAGTCTACGAGCAGTACGTC. Its translation is CASSLSGKVYEQYV.

The gene calls are TRBV5-4 and TRBJ1-2; tentative D call: TRBD1 (6 bases). There are 14 residues in the CDR3. Germline V CDR1 and CDR2: SGHNT, YYREEE (reference sequence). Between the trimmed V and J ends, which lost 2 bases and 7 bases, there was a span of 15 bases. CDR3 bases: TGTGCCAGCAGCTTTACAGGGAGGGGACCTGGCTACACCTTC. Amino acids: CASSFTGRGPGYTF.

The chain uses TRBV6-1 and TRBJ1-5; 7 bases match TRBD1. V gave up 8 bases and J gave up 6 bases; unmatched junction bases: 13. Germline V gives CDR1 MNHNS, CDR2 SASEGT. This CDR3 has 15 residues. This CDR3 is CASAGRGQGVQPQHF. The CDR3 bases are TGTGCCAGCGCCGGAAGGGGGCAGGGGGTTCAGCCCCAGCATTTT.

V usage is TRBV6-1 and J usage is TRBJ2-3; 10 bases agree with TRBD2. The CDR3 runs to 15 residues. Per germline, CDR1 MNHNS and CDR2 SASEGT. After removal of 2 bases from V and 6 bases from J, the junction contained 5 bases not matched to a gene. CDR3 DNA sequence: TGTGCCAGCAGTGAAAAAAGCGGGGGGGCCGATACGCAGTATTTT. This codes for CASSEKSGGADTQYF.

CDR3 coding DNA: TGTGCCAGCAGCTTAAACGGAGGCGTGCAACGGGGGGGCACAGATACGCAGTATTTT. Translated, it gives CASSLNGGVQRGGTDTQYF. The chain employs TRBV11-2 and TRBJ2-3; 7 nucleotides agree with TRBD2. V lost 2 bases to trimming and J lost 1 base; unmatched junction nucleotides: 15. Germline values: CDR1 SGHAT, CDR2 FQNNGV. The CDR3 is 19 residues long.

DNA for the CDR3: TGTGCCAGCAGCCCTCGACAGGGCCGGCCAGATACGCAGTATTTT. Translating it yields CASSPRQGRPDTQYF. The chain combines TRBV14 with TRBJ2-3; 7 bases are a match to TRBD1. The length of the CDR3 is 15 residues. Per germline, CDR1 SGHDN and CDR2 FVKESK. V lost 4 bases and J lost 4; bases outside the gene matches: 8.

The chain recombines TRBV5-1 with TRBJ2-3; 7 bases are shared with TRBD1. Germline values: CDR1 SGHRS, CDR2 YFSETQ. The CDR3 length is 16 residues. J lost 2 bases, V lost 2 bases, and 8 bases had no gene match. The CDR3 DNA follows: TGCGCCAGCAGCTTCGGACAGGAGGAGACCACAGATACGCAGTATTTT. Its translation is CASSFGQEETTDTQYF.

The V and J genes are TRBV10-3 and TRBJ2-3, with 9 bases identical to TRBD2. Germline loops: CDR1 ENHRY, CDR2 SYGVKD. V dropped 7 bases and J dropped 4; count of bases not matched to a gene: 3. The CDR3 has 13 amino acids. CDR3 nucleotides: TGTGCCATCACTCGGACTAGCGCAGATACGCAGTATTTT. Translation: CAITRTSADTQYF.

This clone has only a few counts. The CDR3 loop is CATTPGRRRFSNQPQHF. The CDR3 bases are TGTGCCACAACACCTGGGAGACGGCGATTTAGCAATCAGCCCCAGCATTTT. The V and J genes are TRBV5-8 and TRBJ1-5; no reliable D call. The V gene's germline CDR1 is SGHTS and CDR2 YDEGEE. V shed 9 bases and J shed 0 bases, with 22 bases lying between them. This CDR3 has 17 amino acids.

The V gene is TRBV28, the J gene TRBJ1-2, with 8 bases aligning to TRBD1. Germline V lookup: CDR1 MDHEN, CDR2 SYDVKM. The CDR3 loop spans 15 amino acids. Trimming took 2 bases from V and 5 from J; bases not matched to a gene: 7. CDR3 coding DNA: TGTGCCAGCAGTTTAATGGACAGGGCCGTTTATGGCTACACCTTC. This codes for CASSLMDRAVYGYTF.

The chain employs TRBV7-9 and TRBJ1-3, with D uncertain. V was clipped by 2 bases and J by 8 bases, with 10 bases between them. CDR3 length equals 13 residues. Looked up from germline, CDR1 is SEHNR and CDR2 is FQNEAQ (reference sequence). CDR3 region: CASSLYSLDTIYF. CDR3 DNA: TGTGCCAGCAGCTTATACTCCCTGGACACCATATATTTT.

The DNA for the CDR3 is TGTGCCAGCAGCTTAGCGCTATCGAACACCGGGGAGCTGTTTTTT. Translation: CASSLALSNTGELFF. The gene calls are TRBV7-2 and TRBJ2-2; D gene unclear. Germline CDR1 reads SGHTA; CDR2 reads FQGNSA. The CDR3 totals 15 residues. V was shortened by 0 bases and J by 0 bases, with 5 bases between the two germline ends.

This clone came up once. The chain links TRBV20-1 to TRBJ1-2; D not certain. The length of the CDR3 is 11 residues. Germline V gene lookup returns CDR1 DFQATT and CDR2 SNEGSKA (reference sequence). V was pared by 5 bases and J by 1 base, with 5 bases between. The CDR3 protein is CSAYSNYGYTF. In DNA, the CDR3 is TGCAGTGCTTACAGTAACTATGGCTACACCTTC.

The rearrangement links TRBV28 to TRBJ2-1, with TRBD2 matching over 11 bases. Germline CDR1 is MDHEN and CDR2 is SYDVKM. Germline trimming cut 7 bases from V and 9 bases from J; bases unmatched to any gene: 20. The CDR3 extends over 18 amino acids. CDR3 sequence reads: CASMSDYGSGGALGEQFF. CDR3 sequence (DNA): TGTGCCAGCATGTCCGACTACGGTAGCGGGGGGGCCTTGGGTGAGCAGTTCTTC.